This TCR beta chain was documented in a study of blood T cell repertoires in COVID-19. The wider study: There were acute and convalescent COVID-19 samples, and they came from the United States, Italy and Spain. Sample material is recorded as cDNA or gDNA derived from T cells, B-cell-depleted T cells, or PBMCs.

In the study's own analysis: Estimation of nucleated cell counts relied on the amplification of reference gene primers. Data came from immunoSEQ multiplex PCR; TCRdb stores just in-frame clones and leaves some out. V and J calls and clone size come straight from that table; D and trimming were deduced from the DNA. The table lists 65,000 to 70,000 clones, 80% to 85% of them singletons. This clone was observed a single time. Germline V CDR1 and CDR2: LNHDA, SQIVND (reference sequence). The CDR3 is 15 amino acids. The V gene end was trimmed by 5 bases and the J gene end by 2 bases; junction bases not matched to a gene: 5.

Sequencing used peripheral blood. The clonotype comes from a woman in her sixties with acute or convalescent COVID-19. This chain links TRBV19 with TRBJ1-2; TRBD1 agrees at 10 bases. Written as DNA, the CDR3 is TGTGCCAGTAGTCCGGGACAGGGGAAAAACTATGGCTACACCTTC. Translated, it gives CASSPGQGKNYGYTF.